This entry lists 20 T cell receptor beta chains sequenced from one sample in a study of blood T cell repertoires in COVID-19. Here immunoSEQ multiplex PCR was the method, and the copy in TCRdb shows in-frame clones only, minus some. Of fewer than 350,000 clones in the sample, about 88% were seen once. Sequencing was done on a sample of PBMCs or T cells enriched from blood (not recorded which). The receptors originated from a woman aged 30 to 39 who had been exposed to COVID-19.

The chain employs TRBV6-5 and TRBJ2-7; TRBD1 might be the D (5 bases). V lost 5 bases and J 9 bases, leaving 20 bases between the germline ends. CDR3 length: 14 amino acids. Looked up from germline, CDR1 is MNHEY and CDR2 is SVGAGI. The CDR3 bases are TGTGCCAGCAGTCGCGACAGCAGCCTCGGCGGGCAGTACTTC. It encodes CASSRDSSLGGQYF.

Written as DNA, the CDR3 is TGTGCCAGCGGTTACCGGGAACTAACTAATGAAAAACTGTTTTTT. It translates to CASGYRELTNEKLFF. The gene calls are TRBV27 and TRBJ1-4; D gene uncertain. Deletions cut 8 bases from V and 1 base from J, with 14 bases between. Germline V gene lookup returns CDR1 MNHEY and CDR2 SMNVEV (reference sequence). The CDR3 has 15 residues.

CDR3 in amino acids: CATSRDGTGGWYNEQFF. CDR3 DNA sequence: TGTGCCACCAGCAGAGACGGGACAGGGGGCTGGTACAATGAGCAGTTCTTC. The gene calls are TRBV15 and TRBJ2-1; 12 bases are a match to TRBD1. V lost 0 bases to trimming and J lost 4 bases; unmatched junction nucleotides: 4. Germline CDR1 is LNHNV and CDR2 is YYDKDF (reference sequence). The CDR3 spans 17 residues. The whole variable domain, filled in from reference TRBV15 and TRBJ2-1, reads DAMVIQNPRYQVTQFGKPVTLSCSQTLNHNVMYWYQQKSSQAPKLLFHYYDKDFNNEADTPDNFQSRRPNTSFCFLDIRSPGLGDTAMYLCATSRDGTGGWYNEQFFGPGTRLTVL.

This chain joins TRBV7-9 and TRBJ1-5, with a tentative D call TRBD1 (6 bases). The CDR3 has 14 amino acids. V dropped 5 bases and J dropped 6 bases, with 14 bases sitting between them. Germline CDR1 SEHNR, CDR2 FQNEAQ (reference sequence). DNA of the CDR3: TGTGCCAGCAGCACAGGGTCGTCGGTTCAGCCCCAGCATTTT. This codes for CASSTGSSVQPQHF.

The rearrangement links TRBV29-1 to TRBJ2-1; D is possibly TRBD2 (5 bases). V was pared by 6 bases and J by 12 bases, with 12 bases between. Looked up from germline, CDR1 is SQVTM and CDR2 is ANQGSEA. The CDR3 loop spans 10 amino acids. The CDR3 loop reads CSVLALGQFF. In DNA form, the CDR3 reads TGCAGCGTCCTAGCCCTGGGGCAGTTCTTC.

The gene calls are TRBV12-3 or TRBV12-4 and TRBJ2-1; the match to TRBD1 covers 7 bases. After removal of 6 bases from V and 11 bases from J, the junction contained 7 bases not matched to a gene. This CDR3 region has 12 residues. The CDR3 DNA reads as TGTGCCAGCAGAGGTCGGGGACAGAAGCAGTTCTTC. Translation: CASRGRGQKQFF.

V gene TRBV7-2 combines with J gene TRBJ2-3; no reliable D call. Between the trimmed V and J ends, which lost 2 bases and 1 base, there was a span of 16 bases. There are 17 residues in the CDR3. Per the germline V gene, CDR1 is SGHTA and CDR2 is FQGNSA. The CDR3 DNA follows: TGTGCCAGCAGCTTAAAGGTGCGGCTCGACCGCACAGATACGCAGTATTTT. As protein: CASSLKVRLDRTDTQYF. The full variable domain, completed using reference TRBV7-2 and TRBJ2-3, is GAGVSQSPSNKVTEKGKDVELRCDPISGHTALYWYRQSLGQGLEFLIYFQGNSAPDKSGLPSDRFSAERTGGSVSTLTIQRTQQEDSAVYLCASSLKVRLDRTDTQYFGPGTRLTVL.

This chain's CDR3 is CASSLGEANQPQHF. CDR3 nucleotides: TGCGCCAGCAGCTTGGGTGAAGCCAATCAGCCCCAGCATTTT. The chain employs TRBV5-1 and TRBJ1-5; D uncertain. CDR3 length: 14 amino acids. The germline gives CDR1 SGHRS, CDR2 YFSETQ. The ends were cut back, 0 bases at V and 3 bases at J, with 7 bases in the middle.

This clone was counted only a few times. The chain links TRBV7-8 to TRBJ1-5; D gene uncertain. CDR3 length: 13 amino acids. CDR1 and CDR2 from the germline V gene are SGHVS and FQNEAQ. V was shortened by 0 bases and J by 5 bases, with 5 bases between the two germline ends. For the CDR3, the DNA is TGTGCCAGCAGCTTAGCGGGAGATCAGCCCCAGCATTTT. It codes for CASSLAGDQPQHF.

The V call is TRBV7-3, the J call TRBJ1-1, with 7 bases aligning to TRBD1. The CDR3 is 16 residues long. Losses at the gene ends were 1 base for V and 0 bases for J; bases not matched to a gene: 5. Germline CDR1 is SGHTA and CDR2 is FQGTGA. In DNA form, the CDR3 reads TGTGCCAGCAGCTTAATTGACAGGGTGGTGAACACTGAAGCTTTCTTT. This gives the protein CASSLIDRVVNTEAFF.

The chain is built from TRBV12-5 and TRBJ2-7; TRBD1 matches at 9 bases. The CDR3 length is 14 residues. V lost 8 bases, J lost 2 bases, and 7 bases stayed unmatched. CDR1 LGHNT and CDR2 FRNRAP come from the germline V gene. CDR3 in amino acids: CASHTGGRPYEQYF. CDR3 sequence (DNA): TGTGCTAGTCATACAGGGGGCAGACCCTACGAGCAGTACTTC.

V is TRBV18 and J is TRBJ1-2; 9 bases line up with TRBD1. The CDR3 runs to 13 residues. The germline gives CDR1 KGHSH, CDR2 LQKENI. V lost 5 bases to trimming and J lost 4 bases; unmatched junction nucleotides: 2. DNA for the CDR3: TGTGCCAGCTCATCACAGGGGGCCTATGGCTACACCTTC. Translated: CASSSQGAYGYTF.

The chain uses TRBV7-9 and TRBJ2-1; D remains ambiguous. The CDR3 extends over 14 amino acids. Between the trimmed V and J ends, which lost 5 bases and 6 bases, there was a span of 14 bases. CDR1 and CDR2 from the germline V gene are SEHNR and FQNEAQ (reference sequence). Here the CDR3 DNA reads TGTGCCAGCAGCCTCAGTCAAGTGGCCAATGAGCAGTTCTTC. As protein: CASSLSQVANEQFF.

The chain employs TRBV28 and TRBJ1-2; TRBD1 is a possible D gene (6 bases). The CDR3 runs 13 residues. Germline CDR1 and CDR2: MDHEN and SYDVKM. V was trimmed by 10 bases and J by 5 bases, leaving 17 bases between them. DNA for the CDR3: TGTGCCATCAGGGGAGGGTTCTTTTATGGCTACACCTTC. Translating gives CAIRGGFFYGYTF.

V and J are TRBV5-6 and TRBJ2-1; weak D call: TRBD2 (5 bases). This CDR3 has 11 residues. V lost 10 bases and J 4 bases, leaving 9 bases between the germline ends. In germline, CDR1 is SGHDT, CDR2 YYEEEE. The CDR3 here is CASGIYNEQFF. For the CDR3, the DNA is TGTGCCTCGGGGATATACAATGAGCAGTTCTTC.

V is TRBV12-3 or TRBV12-4 and J is TRBJ2-2; no firm D call. Trimming took 7 bases from V and 9 from J, leaving 9 bases between them. This CDR3 spans 11 amino acids. The CDR3 DNA is TGTGCCAGCACAACTTCGTGGGAGCTGTTTTTT. Encoded protein: CASTTSWELFF.

The J gene is TRBJ1-5, the V gene TRBV19; D not resolved. Germline lookup yields CDR1 LNHDA and CDR2 SQIVND (reference sequence). The ends were cut back, 6 bases at V and 0 bases at J, with 12 bases in the middle. The CDR3 totals 15 residues. The CDR3 nucleotides are TGTGCCAGTAGGTGGTCAGGTTTTAGCAATCAGCCCCAGCATTTT. The encoded protein is CASRWSGFSNQPQHF.

The table lists this clone with a count of one. The chain is built from TRBV18 and TRBJ1-6, with a tentative D call TRBD1 (5 bases). The length of the CDR3 is 15 residues. The V and J ends lost 1 base and 7 bases respectively, with 11 bases between them. The germline gives CDR1 KGHSH, CDR2 LQKENI. For the CDR3, the DNA is TGTGCCAGCTCACCACTGAAGGGGTTCAATTCACCCCTCCACTTT. Its translation: CASSPLKGFNSPLHF.

V usage is TRBV12-3 or TRBV12-4 and J usage is TRBJ1-2; D is possibly TRBD1 (5 bases). The CDR3 is 12 amino acids. Trimming removed 2 bases from V and 7 bases from J, with 8 bases in between. The CDR3 DNA sequence: TGTGCCAGCAGTTTAACAGGCCCTGGCTACACCTTC. Translation: CASSLTGPGYTF.

This rearrangement joins TRBV28 to TRBJ2-7; 8 bases agree with TRBD1. V dropped 3 bases and J dropped 2; count of bases not matched to a gene: 15. CDR3 size: 18 residues. CDR1 is MDHEN, CDR2 SYDVKM, per germline. CDR3 amino acids: CASSFPGQGRTKAYEQYF. The CDR3 region has the DNA TGTGCCAGCAGTTTTCCCGGACAGGGCAGGACAAAGGCCTACGAGCAGTACTTC.